The rows below give T cell receptor beta chains drawn from one sample of a study of graft-versus-host responses after intestinal transplantation. Assay used: immunoSEQ multiplex PCR; TCRdb lists only in-frame clones, some missing. Of 35,000 to 50,000 clones listed, nearly 95% are singletons. Antigens of these TCRs are unknown. The specimen was unstimulated CD8+ T cells sorted from spleen or lymph node cells, collected before transplant. The receptor source for this set is a human donor who was the organ donor for an intestinal transplant. The CDR3 runs from the conserved cysteine through the conserved F or W. D genes are given only for firm matches. Not all rows give a size; the values are once, few, many and, for expanded clones, a class.

clone size | J gene | V gene | D gene | CDR3 DNA | CDR3 protein
once | TRBJ1-1 | TRBV7-6 | . | TGTGCCAGCAGCTTATTTCCTGTCGTGAGGGGCGGGTTGTGGACTGAAGCTTTCTTT | CASSLFPVVRGGLWTEAFF
once | TRBJ2-3 | TRBV14 | . | TGTGCCAGCAGCCCGACAAAAACTTATACGCAGTATTTT | CASSPTKTYTQYF
. | TRBJ2-3 | TRBV27 | TRBD1 | TGTGCCAGCAGCGACCGGGACAGGGTACCAGATACGCAGTATTTT | CASSDRDRVPDTQYF
. | TRBJ2-1 | TRBV11-2 | TRBD2 | TGTGCCAGCGCCAACGGGGGGTCTGGGACTAGCGTCAATGAGCAGTTCTTC | CASANGGSGTSVNEQFF
. | TRBJ2-3 | TRBV21-1 | . | TGTGCCAGCAGCAAAATGACTAGCGGGAGCACAGATACGCAGTATTTT | CASSKMTSGSTDTQYF
. | TRBJ2-7 | TRBV7-8 | . | TGTGCCAGCAGCTTTGGCCCCACCTACGAGCAGTACTTC | CASSFGPTYEQYF
. | TRBJ2-1 | TRBV5-4 | . | TGTGCCAGCAGCTTGTTACGGGAGCGCCACAATGAGCAGTTCTTC | CASSLLRERHNEQFF
. | TRBJ2-7 | TRBV4-1 | . | TGCGCCAGCAGCCAAGTAAGCGGTCGACACGCCGAGCAGTACTTC | CASSQVSGRHAEQYF
. | TRBJ2-7 | TRBV11-2 | . | TGTGCCAGCAGCCCCCCAACGGTTTACGAGCAGTACTTC | CASSPPTVYEQYF
. | TRBJ2-1 | TRBV7-2 | TRBD2 | TGTGCCAGCAGCCTCACACCGGGACTAGAAGCTTACAATGAGCAGTTCTTC | CASSLTPGLEAYNEQFF
few | TRBJ2-1 | TRBV29-1 | TRBD2 | TGCAGCGTTGGGGGAGTGACTAGCGGGAGCTTTGGGGTTAACAATGAGCAGTTCTTC | CSVGGVTSGSFGVNNEQFF
. | TRBJ2-1 | TRBV28 | TRBD1 | TGTGCCAGCAGTCGGGACAGGGGACCGGATAGCTCCTACAATGAGCAGTTCTTC | CASSRDRGPDSSYNEQFF
. | TRBJ1-5 | TRBV28 | TRBD1 | TGTGCCAGCAGCAACAGGGGAAGCAATCAGCCCCAGCATTTT | CASSNRGSNQPQHF
. | TRBJ2-3 | TRBV7-3 | TRBD1 | TGTGCCAGCAGTTTAAGGGGGACAGGGGATACGCAGTATTTT | CASSLRGTGDTQYF
. | TRBJ1-1 | TRBV21-1 | . | TGTGCCAGCGCTTCCGGGACAGTGGGCACTGAAGCTTTCTTT | CASASGTVGTEAFF
. | TRBJ2-7 | TRBV5-5 | . | TGTGCCAGCAGCTTGTCTGGCAGGCCCTCCTACGAGCAGTACTTC | CASSLSGRPSYEQYF
few | TRBJ1-2 | TRBV7-2 | TRBD1 | TGTGCCAGCAGCTTAGCGGACAGGGATGGCTACACCTTC | CASSLADRDGYTF
. | TRBJ2-7 | TRBV10-3 | . | TGTGCCATCAGTGAGTTGAACAGGGCCTACGAGCAGTACTTC | CAISELNRAYEQYF
. | TRBJ2-1 | TRBV5-6 | TRBD2 | TGTGCCAGCAGCTCCCTAGCGCAAATACTAGCGGGAAGTGAGAATGAGCAGTTCTTC | CASSSLAQILAGSENEQFF
. | TRBJ2-1 | TRBV28 | . | TGTGCCAGCAACACCGGGACCGAGCAGTTCTTC | CASNTGTEQFF
. | TRBJ2-7 | TRBV6-5 | . | TGTGCCAGCAGTACCGGGACTCGCGAGCAGTACTTC | CASSTGTREQYF
. | TRBJ1-4 | TRBV11-2 | . | TGTGCCAGCAGCCCATTCAGGCCCCCGGAGGGGGAAAAACTGTTTTTT | CASSPFRPPEGEKLFF
few | TRBJ2-7 | TRBV29-1 | . | TGCAGCGTTGAAGACACCTACGAGCAGTACTTC | CSVEDTYEQYF
once | TRBJ2-7 | TRBV27 | TRBD2 | TGTGCCAGCAGTTCGGGACTAGAAGTACACGAGCAGTACTTC | CASSSGLEVHEQYF
. | TRBJ2-1 | TRBV5-4 | . | TGTGCCAGCAGCTTGAGCGGGAATGAGCAGTTCTTC | CASSLSGNEQFF
. | TRBJ2-7 | TRBV7-9 | TRBD1 | TGTGCCAGCAGCCCGCCCCGCCGGGACAGGGATGAGCAGTACTTC | CASSPPRRDRDEQYF
once | TRBJ2-5 | TRBV6-1 | . | TGTGCCAGCAGCCTACAGGGTAACGAAGAGACCCAGTACTTC | CASSLQGNEETQYF
. | TRBJ1-1 | TRBV28 | . | TGTGCCAGCAGGGGGTTCAGGGGAGTTAGCACTGAAGCTTTCTTT | CASRGFRGVSTEAFF
. | TRBJ2-3 | TRBV28 | . | TGTGCCAGCAGTTTAATGGGGTCCGGATTTTCCAGCACAGATACGCAGTATTTT | CASSLMGSGFSSTDTQYF
. | TRBJ2-1 | TRBV7-9 | . | TGTGCCAGCAGCTTTCTACAAGGGGCCCACAATGAGCAGTTCTTC | CASSFLQGAHNEQFF
once | TRBJ2-1 | TRBV6-4 | TRBD1 | TGTGCCAGCAGTGAATGGCAGGGGGCGAACAATGAGCAGTTCTTC | CASSEWQGANNEQFF
. | TRBJ2-7 | TRBV9 | . | TGTGCCAGCAGCGCTGGTGGGACCCCCTACGAGCAGTACTTC | CASSAGGTPYEQYF
. | TRBJ2-7 | TRBV28 | . | TGTGCCAGCAGTACCCCCCACTCCTACGAGCAGTACTTC | CASSTPHSYEQYF
. | TRBJ2-3 | TRBV5-1 | . | TGCGCCAGCAGACAACAGACCGGCACAGATACGCAGTATTTT | CASRQQTGTDTQYF
. | TRBJ2-1 | TRBV12-1 | . | TGTGCCAGCAGATTTATCGGCGGAATTTACAATGAGCAGTTCTTC | CASRFIGGIYNEQFF
. | TRBJ2-7 | TRBV28 | TRBD1 | TGTGCCAGCAGAGGACAGGGGACCTCCTACGAGCAGTACTTC | CASRGQGTSYEQYF
. | TRBJ2-1 | TRBV5-8 | TRBD2 | TGTGCCAGCAGCTTACCTGGGACTAGGTTCCCTAACAATGAGCAGTTCTTC | CASSLPGTRFPNNEQFF